The present T cell receptor beta chain was sequenced within a study of T cells in localized non-small cell lung cancer. The CDR3 totals 14 residues. The V and J ends lost 0 bases and 8 bases respectively, with 13 bases between them. CDR1 and CDR2 (germline): MNHEY, SVGAGI. The assay was immunoSEQ multiplex PCR, and TCRdb's table has in-frame clones only and misses some. Found here are tens of thousands of clones, 85% to 90% of them singletons; the top ten hold under 25%. Overall study results and limits: Overall survival was longer when the density of T cells in the blood was higher. The study found T cell clonality highest in uninvolved adjacent lung, above tumor. Appearance in adjacent lung was seen for a median about 59 of the top 100 tumor clones. Sequencing was limited to one tumor region, leaving the possibility of heterogeneity open.

Of note for this clone: Its antigen is as yet unknown.

This clonotype was sampled from a woman aged 40 to 75 with stage I squamous cell lung carcinoma. The V call is TRBV6-5, the J call TRBJ1-2; perhaps TRBD1 as D (6 bases). The specimen was peripheral blood, collected before any cancer treatment. As DNA, the CDR3 is TGTGCCAGCAGTTACTCAGAACAGGGTGGGGGCTACACCTTC. Translation gives CASSYSEQGGGYTF.